This T cell receptor beta chain comes out of a study of T cell clones after liver transplantation. The CDR3 is 14 amino acids. Trimming shortened V by 2 bases and J by 8 bases, and 15 bases separated the two germline ends. The V gene's germline CDR1 is SGHVS and CDR2 FNYEAQ. Using immunoSEQ multiplex PCR, the repertoire was profiled, and TCRdb retains in-frame clones only, with some absent. The sample yields 68,000 or so clones, over 70% seen once. The sequence was obtained from a human donor who received a liver transplant. The V call is TRBV7-6, the J call TRBJ1-1, with D maybe TRBD1 (6 bases). The starting material was CD4+ T cells from blood, obtained before liver transplant. The CDR3 region has the DNA TGTGCCAGCAGCTTAAACCGCGGGACATCAGAAGCTTTCTTT. Its protein product is CASSLNRGTSEAFF. The full variable domain, in which reference TRBV7-6 and TRBJ1-1 provide the parts outside the CDR3, is GAGVSQSPRYKVTKRGQDVALRCDPISGHVSLYWYRQALGQGPEFLTYFNYEAQQDKSGLPNDRFSAERPEGSISTLTIQRTEQRDSAMYRCASSLNRGTSEAFFGQGTRLTVV.